The 5 T cell receptor beta chains below all came from one sample that was sequenced in a study of blood T cell repertoires in COVID-19. Clones were sequenced by immunoSEQ multiplex PCR, and TCRdb holds only the in-frame ones, with some missing. There are 300,000 to 400,000 clones in the sample; roughly 90% occur only once, and 2.5% to 3.5% lies in the top ten. Sequenced: peripheral blood. Every receptor here comes from a woman in her thirties with COVID-19, enrolled during active disease.

This clone has just a few counts. The chain employs TRBV14 and TRBJ2-7, with 12 bases lining up with TRBD2. V was pared by 3 bases and J by 4 bases, with 4 bases of the junction left unmatched. The CDR3 loop spans 15 amino acids. CDR1 is SGHDN, CDR2 FVKESK, per germline. In DNA, the CDR3 is TGTGCCAGCAGCCACCCCGGGACTAGCGGGTACGAGCAGTACTTC. Its translation is CASSHPGTSGYEQYF.

J is TRBJ2-1 and V is TRBV6-1, with a possible D match to TRBD2 (5 bases). V lost 0 bases to trimming and J lost 4 bases, with 16 bases between them. Germline V gives CDR1 MNHNS, CDR2 SASEGT. This CDR3 contains 17 residues. CDR3 DNA sequence: TGTGCCAGCAGTGAAGCCTCCCTGGGAGTTCGGTACAATGAGCAGTTCTTC. Protein product: CASSEASLGVRYNEQFF.

This clone was counted between two and nine times. V and J are TRBV10-1 and TRBJ2-7, with 9 bases identical to TRBD2. The junction had 2 bases not matched to a gene; V was cut back by 3 bases and J by 2 bases. This CDR3 is 14 amino acids long. Germline CDR1 and CDR2: WNHNN and SYGVQD (reference sequence). This chain's CDR3 is CASSEIAGAYEQYF. CDR3 DNA sequence: TGCGCCAGCAGTGAAATAGCGGGAGCCTACGAGCAGTACTTC.

The chain uses TRBV5-8 and TRBJ1-1; tentatively, D is TRBD1 (5 bases). V lost 4 bases and J 6 bases, leaving 19 bases between the germline ends. The length of the CDR3 is 15 residues. The germline gives CDR1 SGHTS, CDR2 YDEGEE. CDR3 loop: CASSLGAGRYAEAFF. CDR3 DNA: TGTGCCAGCAGCCTCGGTGCGGGGCGGTACGCTGAAGCTTTCTTT.

The rearrangement joins TRBV2 to TRBJ1-6; D unresolved. CDR1 and CDR2 (germline): SNHLY, FYNNEI. The CDR3 has 14 amino acids. V lost 3 bases and J lost 8, with 11 bases in between. The CDR3 region has the DNA TGTGCCAGCAGTGAGAGGGCGATTTATTCACCCCTCCACTTT. Protein product: CASSERAIYSPLHF.